Sequencing of this T cell receptor (beta chain) was carried out in a study of blood T cells in healthy people across ages. Study findings and constraints: Donors of long life had a larger count of naive CD4+ cells and greater diversity than aged donors.

As to this clonotype: Its specificity is unknown.

Each donor gave approximately 9.5 milliliters of peripheral blood. The use of a sample-barcoded 5' primer and a J-beta primer mix characterized a second PCR of about 7 to 12 cycles. TCRdb passed the 5' RACE reads through MiXCR, listing each CDR3 protein once. Of roughly 1.5 million distinct CDR3 sequences listed, around 40% are singletons. Per germline, CDR1 SEHNR and CDR2 FQNEAQ (reference sequence). After removal of 3 bases from V and 3 bases from J, the junction contained 8 bases not matched to a gene. CDR3 size: 16 residues. The J gene is TRBJ2-1, the V gene TRBV7-9, with TRBD2 identical over 7 bases. The source is a woman aged 18-29 years in good health. Material for sequencing was blood. CDR3 coding DNA: TGTGCCAGCAGCTTGTGGTTCTCTAGCGGCTACAATGAGCAGTTCTTC. Translated, it gives CASSLWFSSGYNEQFF.